This T cell receptor (beta chain) was profiled in a study of blood T cell repertoires in COVID-19 (TCRdb year 2020). Describing the broader study: The collaborator samples originated in the United States, Italy and Spain and spanned the acute and convalescent phases of COVID-19. A de-identified subject ID, COVID-19 status, age in years and sex were almost always included in the sample metadata. The samples were drawn from the first 160 participants of the ongoing ImmuneRACE study and from some 1,300 subjects provided by 6 global collaborators. HLA class I and class II types, where available, came from metadata supplied by the sample provider rather than from assay-based typing. The material from the prospective study consisted of cDNA or gDNA derived from T cells, B-cell-depleted T cells, or PBMCs. The repertoires were released in a freely available public database meant as a resource for research on the immune response to SARS-CoV-2. Subjects who had been exposed to COVID-19, were actively infected with it, or had recovered from it provided the deeply sampled blood TCRbeta repertoires that made up the dataset.

The immunoSEQ Assay, a bias-controlled multiplex PCR, was used to amplify TCRbeta CDR3 regions from genomic DNA. In the source study's methods: The number of nucleated cells in each sample was estimated by amplification of reference gene primers within the assay. To quantify the absolute abundance of each unique TCRbeta CDR3 rearrangement, sequence reads were collapsed and filtered. For each sample, productive Simpson clonality was calculated as the square root of Simpson's diversity index over productive rearrangements. Sourced from immuneACCESS, this table was stored by TCRdb with only in-frame sequences that have V and J called. A share of the clones is absent; for the studies checked, an unresolved V gene accounts for under half, and the remainder has no known explanation. The V and J calls and the clone size are those of that table, but D and trimming were determined from the DNA. For this sample there are roughly 190,000 clones; around 80% appear just once. The ten most abundant clones make up 2.5% to 3.5% of the sample.

The research as a whole found: Clinical and demographic metadata were provided uncurated, with the amount varying by source and participant.

Taken from the germline V gene (reference sequence), the CDR1 and CDR2 loops are WNHNN and SYGVQD. CDR3 length: 15 amino acids, cysteine to phenylalanine. The retained sequence is limited to the CDR3, 45 bases, with the frame set at the first base. V is pruned by 7 bases and J by 6 bases, leaving 6 bases of the junction without a gene match. Collaborating institutions collected whole blood in K2EDTA tubes following their own protocols. For TCRbeta analysis, collaborator samples were shipped as frozen whole blood, as isolated PBMCs, or as DNA extracted from either sample type. To note about this clone: Its antigen specificity is not known. No base quality information exists; no much larger clone differs at one position.

This receptor was taken from a man aged 50 to 59 with active or convalescent COVID-19. Input material: peripheral blood. The chain joins TRBV10-1 to TRBJ2-2, with 12 bases in between that match TRBD1. Here the CDR3 is given as CASTGTGGESGELFF. The nucleotide sequence reads TGCGCCAGCACTGGGACAGGGGGCGAATCCGGGGAGCTGTTTTTT.